This TCR beta chain came from a study of cytomegalovirus exposure and HLA in healthy donors. Study results and caveats: A previous analysis found most TCR beta V segments productive roughly 87% or roughly 30% of the time.

PCR used 60 Vbeta primers and 13 Jbeta primers. Assay used: immunoSEQ multiplex PCR; TCRdb lists only in-frame clones, some missing. The sample contains under 150,000 clones, approximately 83% of which appear only once. With regard to this clone: As yet, its antigen is unknown.

This CDR3 region has 15 residues. Germline assignment: CDR1 SGHRS and CDR2 YFSETQ. Trimming removed 5 bases at V and 5 bases at J, with 19 bases between. Material for sequencing was PBMCs. The chain links TRBV5-1 to TRBJ2-5; possible D gene TRBD1, 6 bases. The source is a man aged 40-49 years in good health and CMV-seropositive. The DNA for the CDR3 is TGCGCCAGCAGTCTTGCGGGTGGGGGCCACGAGACCCAGTACTTC. Protein sequence: CASSLAGGGHETQYF.